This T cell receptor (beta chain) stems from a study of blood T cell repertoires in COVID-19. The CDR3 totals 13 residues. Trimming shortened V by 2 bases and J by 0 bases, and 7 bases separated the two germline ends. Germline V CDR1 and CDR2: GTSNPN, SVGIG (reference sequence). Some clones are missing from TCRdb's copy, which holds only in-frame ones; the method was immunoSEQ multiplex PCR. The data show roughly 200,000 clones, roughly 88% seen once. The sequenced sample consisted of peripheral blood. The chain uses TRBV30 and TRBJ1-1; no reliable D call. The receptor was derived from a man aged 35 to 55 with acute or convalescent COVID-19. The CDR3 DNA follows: TGTGCCTGGAGTATTCAGATGAACACTGAAGCTTTCTTT. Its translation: CAWSIQMNTEAFF.